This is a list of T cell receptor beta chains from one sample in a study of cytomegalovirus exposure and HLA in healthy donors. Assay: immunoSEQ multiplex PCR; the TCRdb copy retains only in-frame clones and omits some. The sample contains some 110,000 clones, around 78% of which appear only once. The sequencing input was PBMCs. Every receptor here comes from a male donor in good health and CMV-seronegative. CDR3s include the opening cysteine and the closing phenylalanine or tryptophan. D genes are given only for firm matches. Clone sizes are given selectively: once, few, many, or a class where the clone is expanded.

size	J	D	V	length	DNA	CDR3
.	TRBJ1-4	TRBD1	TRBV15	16	TGTGCCACCAGCAGAGGGGACAGGGGAACTAATGAAAAACTGTTTTTT	CATSRGDRGTNEKLFF
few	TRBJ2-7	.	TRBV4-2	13	TGTGCCAGCAGCCAAGTCGCCCGACTCGAGCAGTACTTC	CASSQVARLEQYF
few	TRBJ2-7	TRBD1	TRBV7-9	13	TGTGCCAGCAGCTCGGGACAGAGCTACGAGCAGTACTTC	CASSSGQSYEQYF
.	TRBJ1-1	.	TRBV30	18	TGTGCCTGGGCCGCCTCCCGGCCTTACCGGACAAGGCGCGGGATAGCTTTCTTT	CAWAASRPYRTRRGIAFF
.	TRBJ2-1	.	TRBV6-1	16	TGTGCCAGCAGTGAAACCAGCGGAAACTCCTACAATGAGCAGTTCTTC	CASSETSGNSYNEQFF
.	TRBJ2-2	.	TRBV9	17	TGTGCCAGCAGCGTAGCGGGTCTCCCCGCGAACACCGGGGAGCTGTTTTTT	CASSVAGLPANTGELFF
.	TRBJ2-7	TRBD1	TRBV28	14	TGTGCCAGCAGTTTCATCGGACAGGGGGACGAGCAGTACTTC	CASSFIGQGDEQYF
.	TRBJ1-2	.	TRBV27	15	TGTGCCAGCACCAACCCGGGACACCCATGGCTCGGCTACACCTTC	CASTNPGHPWLGYTF
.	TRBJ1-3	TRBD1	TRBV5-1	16	TGCGCCAGCAGCTTAGGCCAGGGGGCGAGTGGAAACACCATATATTTT	CASSLGQGASGNTIYF
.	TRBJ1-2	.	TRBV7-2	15	TGTGCCAGCAGCTTTCGGGCGGGGCCCAACTATGGCTACACCTTC	CASSFRAGPNYGYTF
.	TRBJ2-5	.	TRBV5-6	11	TGTGCCAGCAGCTTGGCGGGGACCCAGTACTTC	CASSLAGTQYF
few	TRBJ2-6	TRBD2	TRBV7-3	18	TGTGCCAGCAGTCCCCGCGGACTAGCCCGATCTGGGGCCAACGTCCTGACTTTC	CASSPRGLARSGANVLTF
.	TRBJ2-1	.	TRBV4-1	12	TGCGCCAGCAGCCAAGATCAGAGGGAGCAGTTCTTC	CASSQDQREQFF
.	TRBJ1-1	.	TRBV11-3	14	TGTGCCAGCAGCTTCGCGACTACGAACACTGAAGCTTTCTTT	CASSFATTNTEAFF
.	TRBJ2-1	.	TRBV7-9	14	TGTGCCAGCAGCCCCGCGAAGGGGCGCCGAGAGCAGTTCTTC	CASSPAKGRREQFF
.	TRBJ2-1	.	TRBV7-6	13	TGTGCCAGCAGCTTAGAACTAGACCTCGAGCAGTTCTTC	CASSLELDLEQFF
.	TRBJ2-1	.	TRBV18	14	TGTGCCAGCTCACCAGTCTCCAGGGTCAGTGAGCAGTTCTTC	CASSPVSRVSEQFF
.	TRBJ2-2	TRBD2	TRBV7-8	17	TGTGCCAGCAGCCTGGGACTAGCGGGACTATTCACCGGGGAGCTGTTTTTT	CASSLGLAGLFTGELFF
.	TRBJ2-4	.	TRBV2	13	TGTGCCACCCCAGGGGAAACCAAAAACATTCAGTACTTC	CATPGETKNIQYF
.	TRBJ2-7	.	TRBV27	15	TGTGCCAGCAGACCCGGAGCAGGGGTTACCTACGAGCAGTACTTC	CASRPGAGVTYEQYF
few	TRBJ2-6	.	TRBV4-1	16	TGCGCCAGCAGCCAAGAGTGGGGGCCTGGGGCCAACGTCCTGACTTTC	CASSQEWGPGANVLTF
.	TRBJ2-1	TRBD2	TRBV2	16	TGTGCCAGCAGTCGAGCGGGAGGTGGGACCTACAATGAGCAGTTCTTC	CASSRAGGGTYNEQFF
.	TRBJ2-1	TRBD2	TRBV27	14	TGTGCCAGCAGAATCCCGGGACTAGATGATGAGCAGTTCTTC	CASRIPGLDDEQFF
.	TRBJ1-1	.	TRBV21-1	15	TGTGCCAGCAGCGCTCTTGGGGGGGGGAACACTGAAGCTTTCTTT	CASSALGGGNTEAFF
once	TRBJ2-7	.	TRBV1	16	TGCACCAGCAGCCCTAGACTAGCGAAAGGCTCCTACGAGCAGTACTTC	CTSSPRLAKGSYEQYF
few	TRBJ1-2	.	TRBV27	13	TGTGCCAGCAGACCGGTTGGAGGGCATGGCTACACCTTC	CASRPVGGHGYTF
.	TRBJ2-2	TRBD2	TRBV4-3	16	TGCGCCAGCAGCCGGGGACTAGAATCTCACACCGGGGAGCTGTTTTTT	CASSRGLESHTGELFF
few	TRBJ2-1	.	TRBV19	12	TGTGCCAGTAGTATAATGGGCGATGAGCAGTTCTTC	CASSIMGDEQFF
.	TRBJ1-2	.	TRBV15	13	TGTGCCACCAGCAACGACAGGAACTATGGCTACACCTTC	CATSNDRNYGYTF
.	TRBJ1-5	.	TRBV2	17	TGTGCCAGCAGTGGGGGTCCCGGAGACTATAGCAATCAGCCCCAGCATTTT	CASSGGPGDYSNQPQHF
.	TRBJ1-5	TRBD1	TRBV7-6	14	TGTGCCAGCAGCTCCCACAGGGGTAATCAGCCCCAGCATTTT	CASSSHRGNQPQHF
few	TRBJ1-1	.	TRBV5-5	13	TGTGCCAGCAGCACCAACTCTTACACTGAAGCTTTCTTT	CASSTNSYTEAFF
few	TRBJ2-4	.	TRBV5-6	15	TGTGCCAGCAGTCGGGGTAGCTTCCAGTCGGACATTCAGTACTTC	CASSRGSFQSDIQYF
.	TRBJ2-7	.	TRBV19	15	TGTGCCAGTAGTATATCCGGGGGGCTCTCCTACGAGCAGTACTTC	CASSISGGLSYEQYF
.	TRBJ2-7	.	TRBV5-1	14	TGCGCCAGCAGCTTAAAGTCGCCGCCAGGGGAGCAGTACTTC	CASSLKSPPGEQYF